Below, one T cell receptor (beta chain) is given with its context. These data are taken from a study of blood T cell repertoires in COVID-19. In the study overall: From T cells, B-cell-depleted T cells, or PBMCs came the material, which was cDNA or gDNA.

The germline CDR1 and CDR2 sequences are LNHDA and SQIVND (reference sequence). CDR3 length equals 15 residues. V was trimmed by 9 bases and J by 4 bases, leaving 21 bases between them. Produced via immunoSEQ multiplex PCR; TCRdb's table is partial and in-frame only. The repertoire holds roughly 170,000 clones, with 88% as singletons. V is TRBV19 and J is TRBJ1-1; a possible D gene is TRBD1 (6 bases). The sequenced sample was peripheral blood. The sequence derives from a man in his 60s with acute or convalescent COVID-19. The CDR3 reads CASRLGGLLSTEAFF. As DNA, the CDR3 is TGTGCCAGCCGGCTGGGGGGGCTACTAAGCACTGAAGCTTTCTTT.